These 18 T cell receptor beta chains were sequenced from one sample in a study of T cell repertoires in cytomegalovirus infection. TCRdb ran MiXCR on the reads and lists one entry per CDR3 protein. The sample records hundreds of thousands of distinct CDR3 sequences, approximately 31% being singletons. Antigens for these TCRs are unknown. The source was cultured CD8+ T cells from PBMCs, collected from culture after CMV antigen stimulation. These receptors came from a human donor in good health (CMV status not recorded). Some clones in this sample may be carry-over from other donors' samples.

This clonotype was detected a few times. The V gene is TRBV9, the J gene TRBJ1-1; D not resolved. This CDR3 region has 14 residues. The V and J ends lost 0 bases and 5 bases respectively, with 11 bases between them. Germline loops: CDR1 SGDLS, CDR2 YYNGEE. The CDR3 nucleotides are TGTGCCAGCAGCGTAGCGTCACTGGGGACTGAAGCTTTCTTT. Its translation: CASSVASLGTEAFF.

A few counts support this clonotype. This rearrangement joins TRBV19 to TRBJ1-5; D is uncertain. The ends were cut back, 2 bases at V and 3 bases at J, with 5 bases in the middle. The CDR3 is made up of 13 amino acids. Per the germline V gene, CDR1 is LNHDA and CDR2 is SQIVND (reference sequence). The CDR3 here is CASSISVNQPQHF. DNA of the CDR3: TGTGCCAGTAGTATAAGCGTCAATCAGCCCCAGCATTTT. Looking up the rest from reference TRBV19 and TRBJ1-5 gives the full variable domain: DGGITQSPKYLFRKEGQNVTLSCEQNLNHDAMYWYRQDPGQGLRLIYYSQIVNDFQKGDIAEGYSVSREKKESFPLTVTSAQKNPTAFYLCASSISVNQPQHFGDGTRLSIL.

This chain joins TRBV29-1 and TRBJ2-3; 8 bases match TRBD1. The V segment lost 4 bases and the J segment 3 bases; nucleotides outside the gene matches: 6. Per germline, CDR1 SQVTM and CDR2 ANQGSEA. The CDR3 has 14 residues. The CDR3 sequence is CSVVRGRKTDTQYF. The DNA of the CDR3 is TGCAGCGTTGTCAGGGGGCGGAAGACAGATACGCAGTATTTT.

The chain uses TRBV12-3 or TRBV12-4 and TRBJ1-2, with 7 bases lining up with TRBD1. The CDR3 runs 15 residues. The V segment lost 10 bases and the J segment 0 bases; nucleotides outside the gene matches: 11. The DNA for the CDR3 is TGTGCCAACAGCCCCCGGGACAGTTCTAACTATGGCTACACCTTC. Its translation: CANSPRDSSNYGYTF.

In its sample, this clonotype was seen many times. CDR3 in amino acids: CASSLPGLASNEQFF. The CDR3 nucleotides read TGTGCCAGCAGCTTACCGGGACTAGCAAGCAATGAGCAGTTCTTC. The chain joins TRBV7-8 to TRBJ2-1; 9 bases are shared with TRBD2. CDR1 SGHVS and CDR2 FQNEAQ come from the germline V gene. The CDR3 runs 15 residues. J lost 6 bases, V lost 2 bases, and 5 bases had no gene match.

The V and J genes are TRBV19 and TRBJ1-6; TRBD1 might be the D (6 bases). The CDR3 is 16 amino acids. Germline V gene data show CDR1 as LNHDA and CDR2 as SQIVND (reference sequence). V was pared by 3 bases and J by 6 bases, with 15 bases between. The chain's CDR3 is CASSMAGGAFNSPLHF. The CDR3 DNA follows: TGTGCCAGTAGTATGGCGGGGGGCGCGTTTAATTCACCCCTCCACTTT.

The J gene is TRBJ2-2, the V gene TRBV6-5; D gene uncertain. The CDR3 spans 14 residues. V lost 2 bases and J lost 4, with 8 bases in between. Germline V lookup: CDR1 MNHEY, CDR2 SVGAGI. CDR3 DNA sequence: TGTGCCAGCAGTTACCTCAGGACCACCGGGGAGCTGTTTTTT. Its protein product is CASSYLRTTGELFF.

This clonotype was picked up a small number of times. The CDR3 nucleotides are TGTGCCAGCACAGGGGGAAAAGTCCTCGAGGGCTACACCTTC. This sequence encodes CASTGGKVLEGYTF. J is TRBJ1-2 and V is TRBV2, with 7 bases lining up with TRBD1. The ends lost 7 bases at V and 8 bases at J; junction bases unmatched: 13. This CDR3 comprises 14 residues. Per the germline V gene, CDR1 is SNHLY and CDR2 is FYNNEI.

This chain connects TRBV6-2 or TRBV6-3 to TRBJ1-6; no reliable D call. The germline gives CDR1 MNHEY, CDR2 SVGEGT. The CDR3 is 14 amino acids. V shed 3 bases and J shed 4 bases, with 7 bases lying between them. CDR3 coding DNA: TGTGCCAGCAGTTATTCCGAGTATAATTCACCCCTCCACTTT. This translates into CASSYSEYNSPLHF.

This clonotype was recorded a few times. J is TRBJ1-3 and V is TRBV7-9; TRBD1 aligns across 8 bases. The germline CDR1 and CDR2 sequences are SEHNR and FQNEAQ (reference sequence). V gave up 1 base and J gave up 2 bases; unmatched junction bases: 7. The CDR3 extends over 17 amino acids. CDR3 sequence: CASSLGLTGAAGNTIYF. CDR3 nucleotides: TGTGCCAGCAGCTTAGGCTTGACAGGGGCGGCTGGAAACACCATATATTTT.

The chain employs TRBV7-6 and TRBJ2-7; 12 bases agree with TRBD2. Germline V gene data show CDR1 as SGHVS and CDR2 as FNYEAQ. This CDR3 comprises 16 residues. V lost 4 bases, J lost 0 bases, and 4 bases stayed unmatched. The CDR3 sequence is CASSSLLAGGSYEQYF. CDR3 coding DNA: TGTGCCAGCAGCTCCCTACTAGCGGGGGGCTCCTACGAGCAGTACTTC.

V and J are TRBV12-3 or TRBV12-4 and TRBJ1-2; D unclear. Trimming took off 2 bases at V and 6 bases at J, with 10 bases between the two ends. There are 13 residues in the CDR3. The CDR3 loop reads CASSLTSADGYTF. Here the CDR3 DNA reads TGTGCCAGCAGTTTAACATCTGCAGATGGCTACACCTTC.

This clonotype was observed once. The J gene is TRBJ1-2, the V gene TRBV27, with 9 bases that match TRBD1. Germline V CDR1 and CDR2: MNHEY, SMNVEV (reference sequence). Germline trimming cut 7 bases from V and 7 bases from J; bases unmatched to any gene: 16. The CDR3 loop spans 16 amino acids. The CDR3 here is CASILLGTGYVCGYTF. CDR3 bases: TGTGCCAGCATTCTACTGGGGACAGGGTACGTTTGTGGCTACACCTTC.

The J gene is TRBJ1-1, the V gene TRBV20-1, with 7 bases identical to TRBD1. Per the germline V gene, CDR1 is DFQATT and CDR2 is SNEGSKA (reference sequence). V gave up 2 bases and J gave up 0 bases; unmatched junction bases: 3. The CDR3 loop spans 14 amino acids. The CDR3 protein is CSARRGPLNTEAFF. The CDR3, as DNA: TGCAGTGCTAGAAGGGGGCCCCTGAACACTGAAGCTTTCTTT.

The chain recombines TRBV24-1 with TRBJ2-3; D call uncertain. CDR1 KGHDR and CDR2 SFDVKD come from the germline V gene. The V end lost 3 bases, the J end lost 6 bases, and 6 bases lay between the germline ends. The length of the CDR3 is 12 residues. CDR3 in amino acids: CATSDTWDTQYF. The DNA of the CDR3 is TGTGCCACCAGTGATACTTGGGATACGCAGTATTTT.

Many counts were recorded for this clonotype. This chain links TRBV12-3 or TRBV12-4 with TRBJ1-4, with D tentatively TRBD1 (6 bases). This CDR3 is built from 13 residues. Trimming pared 6 bases from V and 6 bases from J, leaving 11 bases between. DNA for the CDR3: TGTGCCAGCAGCCTTCCAGGGGATGAAAAACTGTTTTTT. Translation: CASSLPGDEKLFF.

J is TRBJ1-2 and V is TRBV27; tentatively, D is TRBD1 (5 bases). The CDR3 consists of 12 residues. Germline V gene sequence: CDR1 MNHEY, CDR2 SMNVEV (reference sequence). V lost 5 bases and J 4 bases, leaving 8 bases between the germline ends. CDR3 protein: CASSMRGYGYTF. Here the CDR3 DNA reads TGTGCCAGCAGTATGAGGGGCTATGGCTACACCTTC.

This clonotype was counted ten times or more. Written as DNA, the CDR3 is TGTGCCAGCTCACCCCGGTTTACTAGTTTCCTCTCCTACGAGCAGTACTTC. Protein product: CASSPRFTSFLSYEQYF. The chain links TRBV18 to TRBJ2-7; tentatively, D is TRBD2 (5 bases). Trimming took off 3 bases at V and 0 bases at J, with 18 bases between the two ends. The CDR3 is made up of 17 amino acids. Germline V gene data show CDR1 as KGHSH and CDR2 as LQKENI.